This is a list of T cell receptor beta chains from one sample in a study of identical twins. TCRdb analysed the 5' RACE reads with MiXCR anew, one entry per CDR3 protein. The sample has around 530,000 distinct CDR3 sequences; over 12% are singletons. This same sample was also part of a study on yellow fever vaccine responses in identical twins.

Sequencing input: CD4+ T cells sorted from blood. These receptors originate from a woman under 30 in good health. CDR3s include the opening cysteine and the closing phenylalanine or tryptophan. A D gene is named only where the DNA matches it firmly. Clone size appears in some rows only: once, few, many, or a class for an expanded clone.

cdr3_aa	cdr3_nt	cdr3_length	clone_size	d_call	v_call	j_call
CATSDFPGETQYF	TGTGCCACCAGTGATTTTCCGGGGGAGACCCAGTACTTC	13	.	.	TRBV24-1	TRBJ2-5
CASSLVMTGELFF	TGTGCCAGCAGTCTGGTTATGACCGGGGAGCTGTTTTTT	13	few	.	TRBV2	TRBJ2-2
CSARSQPHVGANVLTF	TGCAGTGCTAGGTCACAGCCCCACGTGGGGGCCAACGTCCTGACTTTC	16	few	.	TRBV20-1	TRBJ2-6
CASSQQGARGYTF	TGTGCCAGCAGTCAACAGGGGGCGCGAGGCTACACCTTC	13	few	TRBD1	TRBV28	TRBJ1-2
CASGPGGGTGGYTF	TGTGCCAGCGGCCCGGGAGGGGGCACAGGTGGCTACACCTTC	14	few	TRBD1	TRBV7-8	TRBJ1-2
CASSLGQVLGPSWYNEQFF	TGCGCCAGCAGCTTGGGACAGGTCCTCGGTCCGTCGTGGTACAATGAGCAGTTCTTC	19	few	.	TRBV5-1	TRBJ2-1
CSARVGTGHNEQFF	TGCAGTGCTAGAGTTGGGACAGGGCACAATGAGCAGTTCTTC	14	.	TRBD1	TRBV20-1	TRBJ2-1
CASSQTGVSYNEQFF	TGCGCCAGCAGCCAGACAGGGGTCTCCTACAATGAGCAGTTCTTC	15	many	TRBD1	TRBV5-1	TRBJ2-1
CAIKTGEGINEQFF	TGTGCCATCAAGACAGGGGAGGGGATCAATGAGCAGTTCTTC	14	.	.	TRBV10-3	TRBJ2-1
CASSLDRAYEQYF	TGCGCCAGCAGCTTGGACAGGGCCTACGAGCAGTACTTC	13	many	.	TRBV5-1	TRBJ2-7
CASSWPGTGGAVGYTF	TGTGCCAGCAGCTGGCCCGGGACAGGGGGCGCGGTTGGCTACACCTTC	16	few	TRBD1	TRBV7-9	TRBJ1-2
CASSSTANFINYGYTF	TGTGCCAGCAGTTCGACAGCGAACTTCATTAACTATGGCTACACCTTC	16	few	.	TRBV12-3/TRBV12-4	TRBJ1-2
CSARSPGRGGGYPSSYNEQFF	TGCAGTGCTAGATCGCCCGGCCGCGGGGGCGGGTACCCGAGCTCCTACAATGAGCAGTTCTTC	21	.	.	TRBV20-1	TRBJ2-1
CSVSGTADTQYF	TGCAGCGTTAGCGGGACCGCAGATACGCAGTATTTT	12	few	TRBD2	TRBV29-1	TRBJ2-3
CASSQVLSLPADTQYF	TGTGCCAGCAGCCAAGTTTTAAGCCTCCCCGCAGATACGCAGTATTTT	16	many	.	TRBV3-1	TRBJ2-3
CASSQRTLRDPGQNTGELFF	TGTGCCAGCAGCCAGAGAACCCTTCGGGATCCGGGGCAGAACACCGGGGAGCTGTTTTTT	20	few	.	TRBV28	TRBJ2-2
CASSGPGNLDTQYF	TGTGCCAGCAGTGGGCCGGGGAATTTGGATACGCAGTATTTT	14	few	.	TRBV2	TRBJ2-3
CASSYRQGSEAFF	TGTGCCAGCAGTTACCGACAGGGTTCTGAAGCTTTCTTT	13	.	TRBD1	TRBV6-6	TRBJ1-1
CASSFPDRTQHNEQFF	TGCGCCAGCAGCTTCCCTGACAGAACTCAACACAATGAGCAGTTCTTC	16	many	.	TRBV5-1	TRBJ2-1
CASSTLTSGGNEQFF	TGTGCCAGTAGTACCCTGACTAGCGGGGGCAATGAGCAGTTCTTC	15	.	TRBD2	TRBV19	TRBJ2-1
CASKRGGTDTQYF	TGTGCCAGCAAAAGAGGGGGCACAGATACGCAGTATTTT	13	few	.	TRBV7-2	TRBJ2-3
CASNDRLALGEKLFF	TGCGCCAGCAACGACCGACTTGCTCTAGGAGAAAAACTGTTTTTT	15	.	.	TRBV10-2	TRBJ1-4
CAIRETGTSSYNEQFF	TGTGCCATCCGTGAAACCGGGACTAGCTCCTACAATGAGCAGTTCTTC	16	many	TRBD2	TRBV10-3	TRBJ2-1
CASSLGGTVMREQYF	TGCGCCAGCAGCTTGGGTGGGACAGTAATGCGCGAGCAGTACTTC	15	.	TRBD1	TRBV5-1	TRBJ2-7
CASSQDITGEQFF	TGTGCCAGCAGCCAAGATATTACGGGTGAGCAGTTCTTC	13	many	.	TRBV14	TRBJ2-1
CASSGGTGAHEQYF	TGTGCCAGCAGCGGCGGGACAGGGGCCCACGAGCAGTACTTC	14	.	TRBD1	TRBV7-7	TRBJ2-7
CASSQAASGKVDTQYF	TGTGCCAGCAGCCAAGCGGCCAGCGGGAAGGTAGATACGCAGTATTTT	16	.	TRBD2	TRBV3-1	TRBJ2-3
CASSSGLAGPGTDTQYF	TGTGCCAGCAGCTCCGGACTAGCGGGGCCTGGGACAGATACGCAGTATTTT	17	few	TRBD2	TRBV7-9	TRBJ2-3
CSARDTGTDTQYF	TGCAGTGCTAGAGATACGGGGACAGATACGCAGTATTTT	13	few	.	TRBV20-1	TRBJ2-3
CAISESRQGGSTEAFF	TGTGCCATCAGTGAGTCGAGACAGGGAGGGAGCACTGAAGCTTTCTTT	16	.	TRBD1	TRBV10-3	TRBJ1-1
CASSQADTYSNQPQHF	TGCGCCAGCAGCCAAGCCGACACGTATAGCAATCAGCCCCAGCATTTT	16	few	.	TRBV4-1	TRBJ1-5
CASSFGTGADYGYTF	TGTGCCAGCAGTTTTGGGACGGGGGCGGACTATGGCTACACCTTC	15	.	.	TRBV12-3/TRBV12-4	TRBJ1-2
CASSGGAGEKLFF	TGTGCCAGCAGTGGGGGGGCTGGTGAAAAACTGTTTTTT	13	.	.	TRBV6-1	TRBJ1-4
CSAPPGTNTGELFF	TGCAGTGCTCCCCCAGGGACGAACACCGGGGAGCTGTTTTTT	14	few	.	TRBV20-1	TRBJ2-2
CSVAAGSTNYGYTF	TGCAGCGTTGCAGCAGGGTCGACTAACTATGGCTACACCTTC	14	few	.	TRBV29-1	TRBJ1-2
CASSISRGGVGNQPQHF	TGTGCCAGCAGTATAAGTCGAGGGGGCGTTGGCAATCAGCCCCAGCATTTT	17	.	TRBD1	TRBV12-3/TRBV12-4	TRBJ1-5
CSVERGTRETQYF	TGCAGCGTTGAGAGAGGGACCCGGGAGACCCAGTACTTC	13	many	.	TRBV29-1	TRBJ2-5
CSAHLDGEQYF	TGCAGTGCTCACCTCGACGGCGAGCAGTACTTC	11	few	.	TRBV20-1	TRBJ2-7
CSAFRTTNTDTQYF	TGCAGTGCTTTCCGGACTACCAACACAGATACGCAGTATTTT	14	few	.	TRBV20-1	TRBJ2-3
CSASYRTRGSGDTQYF	TGCAGTGCTAGTTATCGAACGAGAGGGAGTGGAGATACGCAGTATTTT	16	many	.	TRBV20-1	TRBJ2-3
CASSVGWASYNEQFF	TGTGCCAGCAGCGTAGGTTGGGCATCCTACAATGAGCAGTTCTTC	15	.	.	TRBV9	TRBJ2-1
CASTGRTNQETQYF	TGCGCCAGCACGGGAAGGACAAACCAAGAGACCCAGTACTTC	14	few	.	TRBV5-1	TRBJ2-5
CASSPRYLAVGWEQFF	TGTGCCAGCAGCCCCCGGTACCTAGCTGTCGGATGGGAGCAGTTCTTC	16	.	.	TRBV11-3	TRBJ2-1
CATSDPSGSSFNEQFF	TGTGCCACCAGTGACCCGAGCGGGAGTAGTTTCAATGAGCAGTTCTTC	16	few	TRBD2	TRBV24-1	TRBJ2-1
CASSFGQGIGFGLAVRDTQYF	TGCGCCAGCAGCTTCGGACAGGGGATAGGTTTCGGACTAGCGGTTAGGGATACGCAGTATTTT	21	few	.	TRBV5-1	TRBJ2-3
CASSVVGTTHNEQFF	TGTGCCAGCAGCGTAGTAGGGACTACCCACAATGAGCAGTTCTTC	15	once	TRBD2	TRBV9	TRBJ2-1
CSVEGGQGRVQETQYF	TGCAGCGTTGAAGGGGGACAGGGTAGGGTACAAGAGACCCAGTACTTC	16	few	TRBD1	TRBV29-1	TRBJ2-5
CASSQFGTGRNEQFF	TGTGCCAGCAGCCAATTTGGGACAGGGCGCAATGAGCAGTTCTTC	15	.	TRBD1	TRBV16	TRBJ2-1